This record looks at one TCR beta chain sequence and its context. Its antigen is currently unknown. This specimen comes from a study of cytomegalovirus exposure and HLA in healthy donors. PCR employed 60 Vbeta and 13 Jbeta primers. Per the authors' pipeline: An analysis that came later counted roughly 87 million unique TCR beta chains, approximately 11 million shared. This table comes from immunoSEQ multiplex PCR, and its TCRdb copy is limited to in-frame clones, with some not included. The DNA gave D and trimming, while V, J and clone size come from that table. Of 100,000 to 150,000 clones in the sample, 70% to 75% were seen once. Regarding the study as a whole: Relative to equally common others, HLA-associated TCR beta chains showed greater clonal expansion in a later analysis. Most of the TCR beta V segments (in an earlier analysis) were productive either about 87% or about 30% of the time. The classifier reportedly diagnosed cytomegalovirus status with high sensitivity and specificity.

The germline CDR1 and CDR2 sequences are GTSNPN and SVGIG (reference sequence). V dropped 0 bases and J dropped 3; count of bases not matched to a gene: 1. The CDR3 totals 14 residues. The sequence was collected from a woman between 35 and 50 years old in good health and CMV-seropositive. The chain employs TRBV30 and TRBJ2-3, with 9 bases fitting TRBD2. The sequenced sample was PBMCs. In DNA, the CDR3 is TGTGCCTGGAGTGTAGCGGGGGGAACAGATACGCAGTATTTT. As protein: CAWSVAGGTDTQYF.